This T cell receptor (beta chain) was documented in a study of monozygotic twins with inflammatory bowel disease. Notes on the study in general: Concordance status among twins (concordant versus discordant) showed no link to repertoire similarity, possibly from limited power. Other individuals had fewer clonotypes in common with IBD patients than with healthy twins, especially with disease activity.

Turning to this clonotype: The target antigen is unknown.

Template-switch reactions added UMIs with a 6-nucleotide sample barcode. cDNA for TCRalpha and TCRbeta was amplified by nested PCRs of about 15 then approximately 9 cycles. Reanalyzing the 5' RACE reads, TCRdb keeps one entry per CDR3 protein, without DNA. Its table lists under 200,000 distinct CDR3 sequences. Germline values: CDR1 LGHNA, CDR2 YNFKEQ. This CDR3 region has 15 residues. V and J are TRBV4-2 and TRBJ2-7; the D gene TCRdb calls, TRBD2, cannot be checked with no DNA. This TCR was sampled from a human donor with ulcerative colitis or Crohn's disease, or a healthy co-twin of an affected twin (not recorded which). The sample was blood. This CDR3 reads CASSQASGIQYEQYF.